Given below is one TCR beta chain in context. Trimming removed 6 bases from V and 1 base from J, with 7 bases in between. The CDR3 is 14 amino acids. Per the germline V gene, CDR1 is MNHNY and CDR2 is SVGAGI (reference sequence). The data stem from a study of blood T cell repertoires in COVID-19. Assay: immunoSEQ multiplex PCR; the TCRdb copy retains only in-frame clones and omits some. The data show 350,000 or so clones, roughly 90% seen once. Sequencing used PBMCs or T cells enriched from blood (not recorded which). The receptor's source is a young woman who had recovered from COVID-19. The gene calls are TRBV6-6 and TRBJ2-6; D is undetermined. CDR3 nucleotide sequence: TGTGCCAGCAGCTCCGGGTCTGGGGCCAACGTCCTGACTTTC. Translating it yields CASSSGSGANVLTF.